This TCR beta chain stems from a study of OX40 agonist ivuxolimab in advanced cancers. Study in general: Patients in the trial were receiving intravenous ivuxolimab every 2 weeks, at doses of 0.01 to 10 mg/kg. General observations from the study: There were, on average, more expanded clones in CD8+ T cells than in CD4+. CD4+ and CD8+ blood T cells expanded clonally by week 6 at 0.1 to 3.0 mg/kg.

With V trimmed by 8 bases and J by 0 bases, 6 bases remained unmatched. From germline, CDR1 is LNHDA and CDR2 SQIVND (reference sequence). The CDR3 spans 15 residues. Regarding this clone: Antigen specificity is unknown.

The assay was immunoSEQ multiplex PCR, and TCRdb's table has in-frame clones only and misses some. The sample contains about 30,000 clones, roughly 80% of which appear only once. The timepoints at which blood was sampled were baseline, cycle 4 day 1, and cycle 7 day 1. This chain uses TRBV19 with TRBJ1-1, with TRBD1 matching 10 bases. This TCR derives from an adult with an advanced solid tumor such as melanoma, head and neck, liver or kidney cancer. This specimen was CD4+ or CD8+ T cells sorted from blood, taken in a trial of the OX40 agonist ivuxolimab. The CDR3 bases are TGTGCCAGTGGATCGACAGGGGGCTTGAACACTGAAGCTTTCTTT. Protein: CASGSTGGLNTEAFF.